Included here is one T cell receptor (beta chain) sequence, with context. Its target is not known. Profiled with immunoSEQ multiplex PCR; TCRdb holds only in-frame clones, not every one. The top ten clones hold approximately 6.8% of a sample with 25,000 to 35,000 clones, around 90% of them seen once. The data belong to a study of T cells in localized non-small cell lung cancer. Findings of the study overall: Without multi-region sequencing, intratumor heterogeneity could not be excluded. There was higher T cell clonality in uninvolved adjacent lung than in tumor, and it was highest there.

Per germline, CDR1 SGHTS and CDR2 YDEGEE. The J segment lost 4 bases and the V segment lost 3 bases, leaving 9 bases of the junction unmatched. The CDR3 covers 15 residues. The sample was peripheral blood, taken before any cancer treatment. The chain recombines TRBV5-8 with TRBJ1-2; 7 bases line up with TRBD1. This TCR was sampled from a male donor at least 60 years old with stage I lung adenocarcinoma. The DNA of the CDR3 is TGTGCCAGCAGCTCCACAGGGGTCAAGGGCTATGGCTACACCTTC. It specifies CASSSTGVKGYGYTF.